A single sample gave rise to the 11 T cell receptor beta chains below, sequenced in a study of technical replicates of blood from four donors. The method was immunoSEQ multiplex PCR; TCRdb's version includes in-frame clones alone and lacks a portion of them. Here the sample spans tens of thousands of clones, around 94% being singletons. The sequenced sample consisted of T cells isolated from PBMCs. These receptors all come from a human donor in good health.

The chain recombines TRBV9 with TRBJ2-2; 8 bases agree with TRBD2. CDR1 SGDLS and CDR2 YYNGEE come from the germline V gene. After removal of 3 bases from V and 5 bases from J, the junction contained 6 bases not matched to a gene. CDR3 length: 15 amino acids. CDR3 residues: CASSASGGGTGELFF. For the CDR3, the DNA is TGTGCCAGCAGCGCGAGCGGGGGCGGGACCGGGGAGCTGTTTTTT.

CDR3 sequence reads: CASSKPGTGGHEQYF. DNA of the CDR3: TGTGCCAGCAGCAAACCCGGGACAGGGGGCCACGAGCAGTACTTC. V gene TRBV11-2 combines with J gene TRBJ2-7; 12 nucleotides agree with TRBD1. J lost 5 bases, V lost 5 bases, and 7 bases had no gene match. This CDR3 contains 15 residues. CDR1 is SGHAT, CDR2 FQNNGV, per germline.

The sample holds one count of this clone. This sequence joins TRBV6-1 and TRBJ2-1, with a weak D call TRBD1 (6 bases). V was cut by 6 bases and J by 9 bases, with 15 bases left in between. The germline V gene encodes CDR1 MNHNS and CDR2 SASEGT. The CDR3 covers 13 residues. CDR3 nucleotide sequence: TGTGCCAGCAGCCTACAGGGTCTCCCTGAGCAGTTCTTC. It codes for CASSLQGLPEQFF.

CDR3 coding DNA: TGTGCCAGCAGCCAAGCGGCAGATACGCAGTATTTT. Encoded protein: CASSQAADTQYF. The V and J genes are TRBV5-4 and TRBJ2-3, with D possibly matching TRBD2 (5 bases). This CDR3 region has 12 residues. Trimming pared 4 bases from V and 4 bases from J, leaving 7 bases between. Germline V gene sequence: CDR1 SGHNT, CDR2 YYREEE (reference sequence).

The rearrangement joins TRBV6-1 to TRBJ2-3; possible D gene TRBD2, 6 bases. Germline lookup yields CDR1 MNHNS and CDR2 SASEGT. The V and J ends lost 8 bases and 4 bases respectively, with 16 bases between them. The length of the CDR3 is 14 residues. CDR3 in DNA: TGTGCCAGCCGATCGGCGGGAATGGCAGATACGCAGTATTTT. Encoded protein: CASRSAGMADTQYF.

The CDR3 sequence is CASSLMQGAAFNTEAFF. In DNA, the CDR3 is TGTGCCAGCAGCTTGATGCAGGGGGCCGCATTTAACACTGAAGCTTTCTTT. The chain recombines TRBV11-2 with TRBJ1-1; 8 bases line up with TRBD1. The length of the CDR3 is 17 residues. Germline V gene sequence: CDR1 SGHAT, CDR2 FQNNGV. The junction had 11 bases not matched to a gene; V was cut back by 3 bases and J by 2 bases.

CDR3 region: CASSQGRDRAPEQYF. CDR3 in DNA: TGTGCCAGCAGCCAAGGGAGGGACAGGGCCCCCGAGCAGTACTTC. This chain uses TRBV14 with TRBJ2-7, with 9 bases that match TRBD1. The CDR3 covers 15 residues. V gave up 1 base and J gave up 6 bases; unmatched junction bases: 7. Germline CDR1 is SGHDN and CDR2 is FVKESK.

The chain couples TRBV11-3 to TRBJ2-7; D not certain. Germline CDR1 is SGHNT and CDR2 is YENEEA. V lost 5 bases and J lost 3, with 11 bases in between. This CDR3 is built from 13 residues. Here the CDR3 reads CASSHRYGYEQYF. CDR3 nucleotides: TGTGCCAGCAGCCATAGATACGGCTACGAGCAGTACTTC.

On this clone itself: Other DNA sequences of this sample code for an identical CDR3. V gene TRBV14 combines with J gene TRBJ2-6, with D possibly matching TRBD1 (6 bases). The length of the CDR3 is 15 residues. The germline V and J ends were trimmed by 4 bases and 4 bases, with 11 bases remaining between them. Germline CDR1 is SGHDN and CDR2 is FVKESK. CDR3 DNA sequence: TGTGCCAGCAGCCTACAGGGACCCGGGGCCAACGTCCTGACTTTC. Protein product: CASSLQGPGANVLTF.

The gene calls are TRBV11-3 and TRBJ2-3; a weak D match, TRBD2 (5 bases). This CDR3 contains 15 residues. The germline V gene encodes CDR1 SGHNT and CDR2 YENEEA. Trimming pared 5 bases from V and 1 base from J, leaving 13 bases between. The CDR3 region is CASSLRVGGTDTQYF. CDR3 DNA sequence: TGTGCCAGCAGCCTGCGGGTCGGAGGCACAGATACGCAGTATTTT.

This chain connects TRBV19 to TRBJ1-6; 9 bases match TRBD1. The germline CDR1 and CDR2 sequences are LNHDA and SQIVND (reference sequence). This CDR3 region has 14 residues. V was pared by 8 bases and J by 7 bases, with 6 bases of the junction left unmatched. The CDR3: CASAYRGPNSPLHF. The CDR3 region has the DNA TGTGCCAGTGCCTACAGGGGGCCCAATTCACCCCTCCACTTT.